This T cell receptor (beta chain) comes out of a study of long-term antiretroviral therapy in people with HIV. Sequencing relied on immunoSEQ assay v3.0, run at survey level. Clones were sequenced by immunoSEQ multiplex PCR, and TCRdb holds only the in-frame ones, with some missing. The data contain about 18,000 clones, 91% of them seen just once; the ten biggest clones take up 8.5% to 10%. The CDR3 has 18 amino acids. CDR1 SGHNT and CDR2 YENEEA come from the germline V gene. V lost 1 base and J 4 bases, leaving 22 bases between the germline ends. The sample in question was unsorted PBMCs, obtained 3 years after starting antiretroviral therapy. The rearrangement joins TRBV11-3 to TRBJ1-2; maybe TRBD1 (6 bases). This clonotype originated in a man in his fifties with HIV. The CDR3 nucleotides are TGTGCCAGCAGCTTAGTTCAGGGAGGGGAAGGGGGGGGCTATGGCTACACCTTC. Translated: CASSLVQGGEGGGYGYTF.